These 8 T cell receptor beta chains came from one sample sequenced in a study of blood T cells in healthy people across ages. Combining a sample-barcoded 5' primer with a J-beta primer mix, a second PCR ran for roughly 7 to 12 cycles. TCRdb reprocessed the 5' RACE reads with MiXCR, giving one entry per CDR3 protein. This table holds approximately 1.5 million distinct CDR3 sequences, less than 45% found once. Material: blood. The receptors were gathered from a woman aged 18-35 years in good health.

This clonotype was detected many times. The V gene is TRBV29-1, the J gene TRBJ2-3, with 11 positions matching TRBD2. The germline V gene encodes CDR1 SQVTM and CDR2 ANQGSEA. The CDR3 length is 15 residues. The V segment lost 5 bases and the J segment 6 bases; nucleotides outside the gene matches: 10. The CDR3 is CSVPTSGALRDTQYF. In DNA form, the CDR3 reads TGCAGCGTTCCGACTAGCGGGGCTCTCAGGGATACGCAGTATTTT.

The CDR3 nucleotides are TGTACTAGCAGCTTTGTAGGCACTGAAGCTTTCTTT. Protein product: CTSSFVGTEAFF. The chain uses TRBV7-9 and TRBJ1-1; D unclear. In germline, CDR1 is SEHNR, CDR2 FQNEAQ (reference sequence). This CDR3 has 12 amino acids.

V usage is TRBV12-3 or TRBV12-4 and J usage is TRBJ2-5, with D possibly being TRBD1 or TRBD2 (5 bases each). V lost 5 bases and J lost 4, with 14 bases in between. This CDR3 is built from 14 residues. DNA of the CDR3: TGTGCCAGCAGTCCTACCGGGACCCCAGAGACCCAGTACTTC. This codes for CASSPTGTPETQYF.

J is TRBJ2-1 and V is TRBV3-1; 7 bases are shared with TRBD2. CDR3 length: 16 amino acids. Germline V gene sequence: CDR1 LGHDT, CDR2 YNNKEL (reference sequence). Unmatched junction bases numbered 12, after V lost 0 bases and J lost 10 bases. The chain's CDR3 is CASSQEIGSGGREQFF. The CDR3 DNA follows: TGTGCCAGCAGCCAAGAAATAGGGTCGGGAGGACGGGAGCAGTTCTTC.

CDR3 in amino acids: CASSSWRDTQYF. As DNA, the CDR3 is TGTGCCAGCAGCTCTTGGCGAGATACGCAGTATTTT. The gene calls are TRBV13 and TRBJ2-3; D remains unclear. V lost 4 bases, J lost 5 bases, and 7 bases lay in between. This CDR3 spans 12 amino acids. Germline assignment: CDR1 PRHDT and CDR2 FYEKMQ (reference sequence).

CDR3 loop: CASSEGDRLPLHF. The CDR3 DNA reads TGTGCCAGCAGTGAAGGGGATCGCCTTCCCCTCCACTTT. This chain links TRBV6-1 with TRBJ1-6; D is ambiguous. The CDR3 contains 13 residues. V was pared by 1 base and J by 13 bases, with 11 bases between. Germline-derived CDR1 and CDR2 are MNHNS and SASEGT.

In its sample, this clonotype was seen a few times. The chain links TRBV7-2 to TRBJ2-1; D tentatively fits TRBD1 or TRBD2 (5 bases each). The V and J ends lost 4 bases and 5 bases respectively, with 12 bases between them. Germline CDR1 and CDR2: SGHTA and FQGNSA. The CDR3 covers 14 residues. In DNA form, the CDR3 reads TGTGCCAGCAGCTCATCCCGGGACGACAATGAGCAGTTCTTC. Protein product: CASSSSRDDNEQFF. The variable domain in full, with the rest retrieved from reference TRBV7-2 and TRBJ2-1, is GAGVSQSPSNKVTEKGKDVELRCDPISGHTALYWYRQSLGQGLEFLIYFQGNSAPDKSGLPSDRFSAERTGGSVSTLTIQRTQQEDSAVYLCASSSSRDDNEQFFGPGTRLTVL.

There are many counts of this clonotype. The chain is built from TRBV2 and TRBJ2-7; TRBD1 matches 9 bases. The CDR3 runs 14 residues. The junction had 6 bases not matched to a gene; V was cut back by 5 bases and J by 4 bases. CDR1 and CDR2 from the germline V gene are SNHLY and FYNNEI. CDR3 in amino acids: CASSPDRGIYEQYF. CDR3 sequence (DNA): TGTGCCAGCAGTCCAGACAGGGGGATTTACGAGCAGTACTTC.